This T cell receptor (beta chain) was profiled in a study of blood T cell repertoires in COVID-19. Across the study: Collection of acute and convalescent COVID-19 samples took place in the United States, Italy and Spain.

The V gene's germline CDR1 is MNHEY and CDR2 SMNVEV (reference sequence). The CDR3 is 15 residues long. V trimming: 5 bases; J trimming: 9 bases; junction bases outside the gene matches: 7. In the original processing: Estimates of nucleated cell counts were drawn from the amplification of reference gene primers. Profiling relied on immunoSEQ multiplex PCR, and the TCRdb table lists in-frame clones only, not all of them. The V and J calls and clone size were taken over from that table, and D and trimming were inferred from the DNA. The sample lists about 330,000 clones, 80% to 90% seen once, with about 4.7% in the top ten. Each participant's cohort was designated according to participant-reported clinical history. Recovered participants had two consecutive negative NP/OP PCR tests, healthcare professional clearance, or symptom resolution.

Sequenced: PBMCs or T cells enriched from blood (not recorded which). The chain combines TRBV27 with TRBJ1-6; 10 nucleotides match TRBD1. The receptor was isolated from a man aged 25 to 40 who had recovered from COVID-19. CDR3 protein: CASSTRQGAASPLHF. The CDR3 DNA is TGTGCCAGCAGTACCCGACAGGGGGCTGCTTCACCCCTCCACTTT.